This T cell receptor (beta chain) was recorded in a study of cytomegalovirus exposure and HLA in healthy donors. Primers for the PCR totalled 60 Vbeta and 13 Jbeta. Profiled with immunoSEQ multiplex PCR; TCRdb holds only in-frame clones, not every one. This table has about 110,000 clones, around 80% appearing once. Trimming stripped 7 bases from V and 8 bases from J, with 12 bases between. CDR3 length equals 12 residues. Germline CDR1 reads SNHLY; CDR2 reads FYNNEI. J is TRBJ2-1 and V is TRBV2; D is ambiguous. The sequence derives from a woman aged 60-75 years in good health and CMV-seropositive. The sample was PBMCs. CDR3: CASTPDSHEQFF. In DNA, the CDR3 is TGTGCCAGCACTCCCGACTCCCATGAGCAGTTCTTC.